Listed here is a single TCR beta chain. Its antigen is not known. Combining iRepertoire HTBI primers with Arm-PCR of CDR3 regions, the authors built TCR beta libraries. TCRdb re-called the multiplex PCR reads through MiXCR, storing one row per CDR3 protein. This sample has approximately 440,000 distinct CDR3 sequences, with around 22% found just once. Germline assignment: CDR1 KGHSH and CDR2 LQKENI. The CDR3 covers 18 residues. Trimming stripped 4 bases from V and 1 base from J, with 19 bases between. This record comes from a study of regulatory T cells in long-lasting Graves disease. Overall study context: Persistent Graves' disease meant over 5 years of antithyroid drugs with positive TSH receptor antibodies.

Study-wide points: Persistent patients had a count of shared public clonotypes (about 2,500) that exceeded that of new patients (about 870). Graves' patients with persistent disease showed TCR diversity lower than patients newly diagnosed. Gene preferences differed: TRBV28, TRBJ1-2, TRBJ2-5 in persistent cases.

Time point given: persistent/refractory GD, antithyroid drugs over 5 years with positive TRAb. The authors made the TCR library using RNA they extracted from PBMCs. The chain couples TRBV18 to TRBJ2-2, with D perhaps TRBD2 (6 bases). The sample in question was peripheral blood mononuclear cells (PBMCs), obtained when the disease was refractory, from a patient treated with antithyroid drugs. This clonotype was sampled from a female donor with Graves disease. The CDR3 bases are TGTGCCAGCTCACTCTATCCCAGAGGGAGGCGGAACACCGGGGAGCTGTTTTTT. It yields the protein CASSLYPRGRRNTGELFF. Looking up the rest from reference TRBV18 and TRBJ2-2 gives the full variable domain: NAGVMQNPRHLVRRRGQEARLRCSPMKGHSHVYWYRQLPEEGLKFMVYLQKENIIDESGMPKERFSAEFPKEGPSILRIQQVVRGDSAAYFCASSLYPRGRRNTGELFFGEGSRLTVL.